This TCR beta chain appears in the sequencing data of a study of blood T cell repertoires in COVID-19. The table came from immunoSEQ multiplex PCR; TCRdb's copy has only in-frame clones and leaves some out. The table has about 49,000 clones, 80% to 90% seen once; the top ten hold 4.7%. The receptor was isolated from a human donor in a cohort sampled during active COVID-19. The source material was peripheral blood.

CDR3 sequence (DNA): TGTGCCAGCAGCCACAGGGGGCCTGGGGCCAACGTCCTGACTTTC. Encoded protein: CASSHRGPGANVLTF. The V and J genes are TRBV28 and TRBJ2-6; 9 bases align to TRBD1. Trimming removed 6 bases from V and 2 bases from J; junction bases left unmatched: 2. The CDR3 is 15 amino acids. Germline V gene sequence: CDR1 MDHEN, CDR2 SYDVKM.